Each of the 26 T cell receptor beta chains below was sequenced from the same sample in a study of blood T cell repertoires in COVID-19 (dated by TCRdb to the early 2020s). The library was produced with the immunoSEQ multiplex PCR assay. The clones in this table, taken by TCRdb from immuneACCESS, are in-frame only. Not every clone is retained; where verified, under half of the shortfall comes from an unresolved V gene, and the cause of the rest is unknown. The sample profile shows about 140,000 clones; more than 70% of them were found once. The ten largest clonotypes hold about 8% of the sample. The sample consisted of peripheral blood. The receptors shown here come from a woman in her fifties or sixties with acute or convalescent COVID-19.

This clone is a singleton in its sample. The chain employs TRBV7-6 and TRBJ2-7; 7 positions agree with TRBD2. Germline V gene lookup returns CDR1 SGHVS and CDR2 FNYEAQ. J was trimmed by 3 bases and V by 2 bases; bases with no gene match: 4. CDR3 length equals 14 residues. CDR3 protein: CASSLSGEGYEQYF. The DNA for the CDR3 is TGTGCCAGCAGCTTATCGGGGGAGGGCTACGAGCAGTACTTC.

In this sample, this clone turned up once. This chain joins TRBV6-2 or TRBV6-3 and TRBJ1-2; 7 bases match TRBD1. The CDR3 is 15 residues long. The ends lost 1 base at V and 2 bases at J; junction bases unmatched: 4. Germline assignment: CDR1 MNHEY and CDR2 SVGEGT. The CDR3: CASSYLAGGNYGYTF. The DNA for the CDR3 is TGTGCCAGCAGTTACTTGGCAGGGGGAAACTATGGCTACACCTTC.

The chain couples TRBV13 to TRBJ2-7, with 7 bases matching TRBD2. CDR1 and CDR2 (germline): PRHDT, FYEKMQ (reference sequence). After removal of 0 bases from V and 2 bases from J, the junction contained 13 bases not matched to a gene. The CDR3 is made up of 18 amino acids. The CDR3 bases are TGTGCCAGCAGCTTAGGCGACGGGGGGATCTCTATCCCCTACGAGCAGTACTTC. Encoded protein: CASSLGDGGISIPYEQYF.

The CDR3 nucleotides read TGCGCCAGCAGCAGTCACAGGGGCGCTGCCAGTGGCTACACCTTC. This translates into CASSSHRGAASGYTF. V is TRBV4-1 and J is TRBJ1-2; 7 bases align to TRBD1. J gave up 7 bases and V 5 bases, and 13 bases lay outside the gene matches. The germline V gene has CDR1 MGHRA and CDR2 YSYEKL. CDR3 size: 15 residues.

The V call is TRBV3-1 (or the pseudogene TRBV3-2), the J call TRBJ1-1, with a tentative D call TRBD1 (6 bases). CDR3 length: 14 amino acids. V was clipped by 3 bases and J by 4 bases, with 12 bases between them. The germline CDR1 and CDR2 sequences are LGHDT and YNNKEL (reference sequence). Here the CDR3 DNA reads TGTGCCAGCAGCCAGTCAGGGGACGGCACTGAAGCTTTCTTT. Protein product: CASSQSGDGTEAFF.

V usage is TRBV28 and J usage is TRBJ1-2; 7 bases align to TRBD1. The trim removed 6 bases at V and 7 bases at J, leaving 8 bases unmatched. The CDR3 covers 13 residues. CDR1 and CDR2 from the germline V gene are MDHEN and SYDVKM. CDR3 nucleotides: TGTGCCAGCAGCCCAGACAGGGTTGGTGGCTACACCTTC. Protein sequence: CASSPDRVGGYTF.

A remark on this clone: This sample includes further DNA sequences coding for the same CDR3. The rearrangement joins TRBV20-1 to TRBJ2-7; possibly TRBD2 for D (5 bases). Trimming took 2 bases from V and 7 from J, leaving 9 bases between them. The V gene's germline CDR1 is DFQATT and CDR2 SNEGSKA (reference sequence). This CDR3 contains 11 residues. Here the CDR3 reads CSARSGFEQYF. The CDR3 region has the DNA TGCAGTGCTAGATCGGGGTTTGAGCAGTACTTC.

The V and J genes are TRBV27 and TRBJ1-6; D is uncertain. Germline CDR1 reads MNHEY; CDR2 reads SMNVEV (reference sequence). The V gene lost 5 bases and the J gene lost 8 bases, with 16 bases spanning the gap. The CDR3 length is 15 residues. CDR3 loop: CASSQRVVRDSPLHF. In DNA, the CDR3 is TGTGCCAGCAGTCAAAGGGTTGTGAGGGATTCACCCCTCCACTTT.

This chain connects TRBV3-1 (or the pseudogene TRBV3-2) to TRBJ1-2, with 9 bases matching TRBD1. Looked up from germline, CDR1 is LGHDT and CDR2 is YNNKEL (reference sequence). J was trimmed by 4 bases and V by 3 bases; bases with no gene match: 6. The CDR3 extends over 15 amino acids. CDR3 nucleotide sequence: TGTGCCAGCAGCCATTCCACAGGGGGCGGCTATGGCTACACCTTC. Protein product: CASSHSTGGGYGYTF.

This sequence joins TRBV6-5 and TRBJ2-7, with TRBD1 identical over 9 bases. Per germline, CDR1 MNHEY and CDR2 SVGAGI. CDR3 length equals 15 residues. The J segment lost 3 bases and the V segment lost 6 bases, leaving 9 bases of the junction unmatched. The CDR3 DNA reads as TGTGCCAGCAGACGGACAGGGGCCTTTCTCTACGAGCAGTACTTC. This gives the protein CASRRTGAFLYEQYF.

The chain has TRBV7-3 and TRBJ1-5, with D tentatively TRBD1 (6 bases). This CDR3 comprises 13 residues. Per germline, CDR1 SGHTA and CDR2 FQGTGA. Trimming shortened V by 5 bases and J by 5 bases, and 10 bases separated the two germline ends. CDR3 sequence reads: CASSQGWDQPQHF. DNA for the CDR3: TGTGCCAGCAGCCAGGGGTGGGATCAGCCCCAGCATTTT.

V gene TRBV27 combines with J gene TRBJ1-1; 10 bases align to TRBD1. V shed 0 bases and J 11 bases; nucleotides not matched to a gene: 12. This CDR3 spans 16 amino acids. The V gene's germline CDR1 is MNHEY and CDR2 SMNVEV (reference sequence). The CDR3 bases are TGTGCCAGCAGTTTATCTTGGGGACAGGGGCCCCTGGGGGCTTTCTTT. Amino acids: CASSLSWGQGPLGAFF.

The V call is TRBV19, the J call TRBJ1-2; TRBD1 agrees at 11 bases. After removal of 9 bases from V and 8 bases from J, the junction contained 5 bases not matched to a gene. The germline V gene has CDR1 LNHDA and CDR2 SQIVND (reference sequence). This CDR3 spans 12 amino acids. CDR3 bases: TGTGCCAGCGGACAGGGGGCGAGAGGCTACACCTTC. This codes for CASGQGARGYTF.

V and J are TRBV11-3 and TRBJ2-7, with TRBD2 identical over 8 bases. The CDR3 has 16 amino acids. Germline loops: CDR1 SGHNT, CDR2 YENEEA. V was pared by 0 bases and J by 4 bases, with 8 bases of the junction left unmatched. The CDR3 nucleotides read TGTGCCAGCAGCTTAGATCAGTTCGGGGGGGGATACGAGCAGTACTTC. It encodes CASSLDQFGGGYEQYF. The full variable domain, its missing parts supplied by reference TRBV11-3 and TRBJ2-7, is EAGVVQSPRYKIIEKKQPVAFWCNPISGHNTLYWYLQNLGQGPELLIRYENEEAVDDSQLPKDRFSAERLKGVDSTLKIQPAELGDSAVYLCASSLDQFGGGYEQYFGPGTRLTVT.

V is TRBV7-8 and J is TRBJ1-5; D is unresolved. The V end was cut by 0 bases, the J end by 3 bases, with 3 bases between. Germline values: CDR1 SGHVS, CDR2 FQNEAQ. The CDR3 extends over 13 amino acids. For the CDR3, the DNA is TGTGCCAGCAGCTTAGCCTCCAATCAGCCCCAGCATTTT. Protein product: CASSLASNQPQHF.

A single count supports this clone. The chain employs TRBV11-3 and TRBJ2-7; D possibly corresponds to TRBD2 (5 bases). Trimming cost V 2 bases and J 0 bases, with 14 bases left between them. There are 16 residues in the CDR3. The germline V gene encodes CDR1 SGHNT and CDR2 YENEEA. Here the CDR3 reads CASSLRSSRSSYEQYF. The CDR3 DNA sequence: TGTGCCAGCAGCTTAAGGTCTAGCCGTTCCTCCTACGAGCAGTACTTC.

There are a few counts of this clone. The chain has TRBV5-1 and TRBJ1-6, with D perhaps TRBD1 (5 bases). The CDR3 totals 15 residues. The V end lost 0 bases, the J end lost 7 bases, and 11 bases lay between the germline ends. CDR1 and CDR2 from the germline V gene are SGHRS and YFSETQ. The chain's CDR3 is CASSLVSGRNSPLHF. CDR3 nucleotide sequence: TGCGCCAGCAGCTTGGTGTCAGGGAGGAATTCACCCCTCCACTTT. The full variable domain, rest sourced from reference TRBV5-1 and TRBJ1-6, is KAGVTQTPRYLIKTRGQQVTLSCSPISGHRSVSWYQQTPGQGLQFLFEYFSETQRNKGNFPGRFSGRQFSNSRSEMNVSTLELGDSALYLCASSLVSGRNSPLHFGNGTRLTVT.

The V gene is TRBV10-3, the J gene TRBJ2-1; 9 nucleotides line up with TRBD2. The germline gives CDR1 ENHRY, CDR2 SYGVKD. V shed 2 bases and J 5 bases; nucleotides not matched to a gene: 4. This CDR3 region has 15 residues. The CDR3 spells CAISEVAGANNEQFF. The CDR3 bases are TGTGCCATCAGTGAGGTAGCGGGGGCTAACAATGAGCAGTTCTTC.

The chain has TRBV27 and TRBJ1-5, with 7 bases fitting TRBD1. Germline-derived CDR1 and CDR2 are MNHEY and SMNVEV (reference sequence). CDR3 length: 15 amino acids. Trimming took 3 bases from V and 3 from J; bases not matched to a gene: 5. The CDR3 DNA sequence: TGTGCCAGCAGTTTTCGACAGGGAGTCAATCAGCCCCAGCATTTT. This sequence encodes CASSFRQGVNQPQHF.

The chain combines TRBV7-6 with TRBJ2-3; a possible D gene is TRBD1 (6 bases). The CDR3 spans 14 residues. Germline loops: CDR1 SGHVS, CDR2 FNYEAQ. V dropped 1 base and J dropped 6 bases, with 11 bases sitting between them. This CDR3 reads CASSLVLGGDTQYF. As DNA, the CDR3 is TGTGCCAGCAGCTTAGTTCTAGGGGGTGATACGCAGTATTTT.

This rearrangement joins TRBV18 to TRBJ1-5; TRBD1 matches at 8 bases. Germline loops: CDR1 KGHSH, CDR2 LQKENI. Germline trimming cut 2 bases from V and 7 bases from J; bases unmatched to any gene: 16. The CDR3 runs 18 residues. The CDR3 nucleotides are TGTGCCAGCTCACCAAGTCGGGCCGGACAGGGTAGATACCAGCCCCAGCATTTT. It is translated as CASSPSRAGQGRYQPQHF.

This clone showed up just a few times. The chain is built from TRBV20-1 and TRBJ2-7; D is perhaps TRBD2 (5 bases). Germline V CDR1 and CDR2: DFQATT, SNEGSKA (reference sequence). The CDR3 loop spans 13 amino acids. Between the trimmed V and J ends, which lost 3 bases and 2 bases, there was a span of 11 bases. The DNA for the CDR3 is TGCAGTGCTAGTGGCAGGAGGCCCTACGAGCAGTACTTC. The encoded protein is CSASGRRPYEQYF.

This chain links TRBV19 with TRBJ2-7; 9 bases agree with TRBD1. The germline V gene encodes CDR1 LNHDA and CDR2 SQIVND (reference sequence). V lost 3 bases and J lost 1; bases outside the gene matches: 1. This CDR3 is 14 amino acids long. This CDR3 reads CASSMGQGSYEQYF. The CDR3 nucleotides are TGTGCCAGTAGTATGGGACAGGGTTCCTACGAGCAGTACTTC.

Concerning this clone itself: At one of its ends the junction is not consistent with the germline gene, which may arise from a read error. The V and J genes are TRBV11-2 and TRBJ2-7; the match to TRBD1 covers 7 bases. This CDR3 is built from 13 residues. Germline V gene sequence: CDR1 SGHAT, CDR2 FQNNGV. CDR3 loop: CASSLDRLTGSNF. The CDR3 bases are TGTGCCAGCAGCTTAGATCGGCTGACAGGGTCGAACTTC.

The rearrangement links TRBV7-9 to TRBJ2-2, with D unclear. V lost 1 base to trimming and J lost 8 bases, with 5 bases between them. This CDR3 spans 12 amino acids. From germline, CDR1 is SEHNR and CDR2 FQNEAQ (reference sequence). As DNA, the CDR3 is TGTGCCAGCAGCTTAGGGGCAGGGGAGCTGTTTTTT. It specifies CASSLGAGELFF. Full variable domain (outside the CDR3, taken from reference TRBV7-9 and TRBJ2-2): DTGVSQNPRHKITKRGQNVTFRCDPISEHNRLYWYRQTLGQGPEFLTYFQNEAQLEKSRLLSDRFSAERPKGSFSTLEIQRTEQGDSAMYLCASSLGAGELFFGEGSRLTVL.

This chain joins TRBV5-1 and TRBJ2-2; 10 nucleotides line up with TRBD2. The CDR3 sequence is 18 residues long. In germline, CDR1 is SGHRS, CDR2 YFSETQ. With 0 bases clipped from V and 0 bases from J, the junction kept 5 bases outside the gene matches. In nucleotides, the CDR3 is TGCGCCAGCAGCTTGGTCCCTAGCGGGGGACCGAACACCGGGGAGCTGTTTTTT. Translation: CASSLVPSGGPNTGELFF.